These 19 T cell receptor beta chains share one sample of origin, sequenced in a study of T cell responses to AZD1222 COVID-19 vaccine. Some clones are missing from TCRdb's copy, which holds only in-frame ones; the method was immunoSEQ multiplex PCR. The sample shows around 130,000 clones, roughly nine tenths of them seen only once. Specimen: peripheral blood, collected 28 days after the second AZD1222 dose. These receptors came from an adult who received the AZD1222 COVID-19 vaccine.

This chain links TRBV5-1 with TRBJ2-1; 7 bases align to TRBD1. Trimming cost V 0 bases and J 8 bases; bases outside gene matches: 5. In germline, CDR1 is SGHRS, CDR2 YFSETQ. The CDR3 totals 14 residues. The CDR3 sequence: CASSLEGGWDEQFF. CDR3 DNA: TGCGCCAGCAGCTTGGAAGGGGGCTGGGATGAGCAGTTCTTC.

This clone was counted only a few times. The chain joins TRBV6-5 to TRBJ1-1; perhaps TRBD1 as D (5 bases). CDR1 is MNHEY, CDR2 SVGAGI, per germline. The V end was cut by 3 bases, the J end by 5 bases, with 13 bases between. The CDR3 sequence is 14 residues long. This CDR3 reads CASSYGAVSTEAFF. The CDR3 nucleotides are TGTGCCAGCAGTTATGGGGCCGTGAGTACTGAAGCTTTCTTT.

V gene TRBV7-5 combines with J gene TRBJ2-3; the table assigns TRBD1, which was not confirmed against the DNA. TRBV7-5 is designated a pseudogene. The CDR3 covers 15 residues. The CDR3 protein is CVRSLGTGGTDTQYF. The CDR3 DNA is TGTGTCAGAAGCTTAGGGACAGGGGGCACAGATACGCAGTATTTT.

The chain has TRBV3-1 (or the pseudogene TRBV3-2) and TRBJ2-7, with D possibly called TRBD1 or TRBD2 (5 bases each). The CDR3 is 14 residues long. The ends were cut back, 1 base at V and 7 bases at J, with 14 bases in the middle. The germline V gene encodes CDR1 LGHDT and CDR2 YNNKEL (reference sequence). The CDR3 sequence: CASSQVWDRSEQYF. The CDR3 DNA reads TGTGCCAGCAGCCAAGTTTGGGACCGATCAGAGCAGTACTTC.

The V and J genes are TRBV7-9 and TRBJ1-2; 7 positions agree with TRBD1. The length of the CDR3 is 19 residues. With V trimmed by 5 bases and J by 3 bases, 21 bases remained unmatched. Germline V gene data show CDR1 as SEHNR and CDR2 as FQNEAQ (reference sequence). The CDR3 DNA follows: TGTGCCAGCAGCCCATTCGGGGACAGAGGCACGTCCGGGGACTATGGCTACACCTTC. As protein: CASSPFGDRGTSGDYGYTF.

About this clone: The sample has other DNA sequences that encode this CDR3 too. The CDR3 reads CASSYGGGYTF. Here the CDR3 DNA reads TGTGCCAGCAGTTACGGTGGGGGCTACACCTTC. This rearrangement joins TRBV6-5 to TRBJ1-2; D is unresolved. This CDR3 spans 11 amino acids. The V end lost 2 bases, the J end lost 8 bases, and 6 bases lay between the germline ends. In germline, CDR1 is MNHEY, CDR2 SVGAGI.

In DNA, the CDR3 is TGTGCCAGCAGCTTAGGACAGGGGGCAATAGGGTATGGCTACACCTTC. It specifies CASSLGQGAIGYGYTF. The chain combines TRBV7-2 with TRBJ1-2; 10 bases match TRBD1. This CDR3 spans 16 amino acids. Germline CDR1 reads SGHTA; CDR2 reads FQGNSA. V lost 1 base and J lost 5; bases outside the gene matches: 7.

The rearrangement links TRBV27 to TRBJ2-5, with 8 nucleotides matching TRBD2. Germline CDR1 is MNHEY and CDR2 is SMNVEV (reference sequence). Losses at the gene ends were 5 bases for V and 4 bases for J; bases not matched to a gene: 6. This CDR3 has 14 amino acids. The CDR3 protein is CASSHRAGGETQYF. The CDR3 DNA sequence: TGTGCCAGCAGTCACCGGGCGGGGGGAGAGACCCAGTACTTC.

This sequence joins TRBV19 and TRBJ2-1; D is unresolved. Germline assignment: CDR1 LNHDA and CDR2 SQIVND (reference sequence). The CDR3 sequence is 13 residues long. Trimming shortened V by 5 bases and J by 1 base, and 6 bases separated the two germline ends. CDR3 residues: CASSRLSYNEQFF. For the CDR3, the DNA is TGTGCCAGTAGTCGCCTATCCTACAATGAGCAGTTCTTC.

The chain is built from TRBV7-9 and TRBJ1-1; D is unresolved. Germline lookup yields CDR1 SEHNR and CDR2 FQNEAQ (reference sequence). The V gene lost 1 base and the J gene lost 1 base, with 10 bases spanning the gap. CDR3 length: 15 residues. The CDR3 DNA reads as TGTGCCAGCAGCTTAGGAGCACAGAGGAACACTGAAGCTTTCTTT. It codes for CASSLGAQRNTEAFF.

This clone was observed a single time. The chain uses TRBV7-2 and TRBJ1-1, with D possibly matching TRBD1 (5 bases). Germline assignment: CDR1 SGHTA and CDR2 FQGNSA. This CDR3 comprises 15 residues. Between the trimmed V and J ends, which lost 4 bases and 5 bases, there was a span of 17 bases. Here the CDR3 DNA reads TGTGCCAGCAGCTCACTTTCGGGGGGTCGGACTGAAGCTTTCTTT. Amino acids: CASSSLSGGRTEAFF.

This clone was recorded once. The junction departs from the called germline gene at one end, perhaps through a read error. The V gene is TRBV13, the J gene TRBJ1-2, with unresolved D. The length of the CDR3 is 15 residues. The germline gives CDR1 PRHDT, CDR2 FYEKMQ (reference sequence). CDR3 protein: CASRFPDQANYGYTF. CDR3 sequence (DNA): TGTGCCAGCCGCTTTCCCGACCAGGCTAACTATGGCTACACCTTC.

This clone has a single count. J is TRBJ2-5 and V is TRBV29-1; D perhaps matches TRBD2 (6 bases). The CDR3 has 12 residues. CDR1 is SQVTM and CDR2 is ANQGSEA in the germline V gene. The ends were cut back, 5 bases at V and 7 bases at J, with 14 bases in the middle. The CDR3 spells CSVLGTPGTQYF. The CDR3 region has the DNA TGCAGCGTTCTCGGGACTCCGGGGACCCAGTACTTC.

The J gene is TRBJ2-7, the V gene TRBV4-1; 8 bases line up with TRBD1. From germline, CDR1 is MGHRA and CDR2 YSYEKL. This CDR3 spans 14 amino acids. After removal of 4 bases from V and 4 bases from J, the junction contained 6 bases not matched to a gene. CDR3 nucleotides: TGCGCCAGCAGCCTGGGGCAGGGGGCATACGAGCAGTACTTC. Protein sequence: CASSLGQGAYEQYF.

The chain recombines TRBV6-1 with TRBJ1-4, with 10 bases that match TRBD1. This CDR3 comprises 14 residues. Germline values: CDR1 MNHNS, CDR2 SASEGT. Losses at the gene ends were 3 bases for V and 8 bases for J; bases not matched to a gene: 3. The CDR3 region is CASSEGQGPEKLFF. The CDR3 DNA sequence: TGTGCCAGCAGTGAGGGACAGGGGCCGGAAAAACTGTTTTTT.

This chain joins TRBV18 and TRBJ2-3; 8 bases align to TRBD1. The CDR3 totals 14 residues. Unmatched junction bases numbered 1, after V lost 4 bases and J lost 1 base. In germline, CDR1 is KGHSH, CDR2 LQKENI. CDR3 region: CASSQDRGTDTQYF. In DNA form, the CDR3 reads TGTGCCAGCTCACAGGACAGGGGCACAGATACGCAGTATTTT.

CDR3 loop: CATSRDLVGQPQHF. The CDR3 nucleotides are TGTGCCACCAGCAGAGATCTGGTGGGTCAGCCCCAGCATTTT. The chain joins TRBV15 to TRBJ1-5; D gene unclear. Germline CDR1 is LNHNV and CDR2 is YYDKDF (reference sequence). V gave up 0 bases and J gave up 6 bases, with 9 bases separating them. The CDR3 length is 14 residues.

The chain has TRBV20-1 and TRBJ1-1; 7 bases line up with TRBD1. The CDR3 contains 11 residues. Germline CDR1 reads DFQATT; CDR2 reads SNEGSKA (reference sequence). The trim removed 6 bases at V and 7 bases at J, leaving 5 bases unmatched. CDR3 sequence (DNA): TGCAGTGCAAGGGGGCCACTTGAAGCTTTCTTT. Translated: CSARGPLEAFF.

The V and J genes are TRBV27 and TRBJ1-5; the D is unclear. CDR1 is MNHEY and CDR2 is SMNVEV in the germline V gene (reference sequence). The CDR3 runs 14 residues. V was trimmed by 4 bases and J by 2 bases, leaving 9 bases between them. CDR3 in amino acids: CASSYGSGNQPQHF. The CDR3 DNA reads as TGTGCCAGCAGTTACGGGTCGGGCAATCAGCCCCAGCATTTT.